The sequence of this T cell receptor (beta chain) was determined in a study of blood T cell repertoires in COVID-19. Study overall: Specimens from acute and convalescent COVID-19 originated in the United States, Italy and Spain. Sample material is recorded as cDNA or gDNA derived from T cells, B-cell-depleted T cells, or PBMCs.

Original methodology: Estimation of nucleated cell counts relied on the amplification of reference gene primers. Profiled with immunoSEQ multiplex PCR; TCRdb holds only in-frame clones, not every one. That table supplies the V and J calls and clone size; D and trimming were determined from the DNA. The sample comprises 60,000 to 75,000 clones, around 86% of which are singletons, and 5.5% to 8.5% rests with the top ten. J lost 2 bases, V lost 5 bases, and 11 bases had no gene match. The CDR3 loop spans 16 amino acids. Germline CDR1 MDHEN, CDR2 SYDVKM. The clonotype was recovered from a man aged 50 to 59 with active COVID-19. The specimen sequenced was peripheral blood. The chain has TRBV28 and TRBJ2-5, with 7 bases lining up with TRBD2. In DNA, the CDR3 is TGTGCCAGCAGTGCGCTGTTTTACGGGGGGCAAGAGACCCAGTACTTC. Residues: CASSALFYGGQETQYF.